Listed here is a single T cell receptor beta chain. The antigen is not known. Nominal health characterized the donors when sampled, though unrecorded immune exposures were likely. Primers for the PCR totalled 60 Vbeta and 13 Jbeta. TCRdb's copy holds only in-frame clones and misses some; the assay was immunoSEQ multiplex PCR. The sample lists 150,000 or so clones, approximately 71% occurring once. The data are from a study of cytomegalovirus exposure and HLA in healthy donors. Overall study context: Prior work identified 100 million to 130 million unique TCR beta sequences in roughly 190 million T cells. Study observations and caveats: Available immune exposure information was restricted to CMV serostatus only. The number of N-insertions in an Asian-associated ancestry cluster was reportedly below the roughly 670-donor mean in a later analysis.

Trimming took 8 bases from V and 1 from J; bases not matched to a gene: 4. CDR1 and CDR2 from the germline V gene are MGHDK and SYGVNS. The CDR3 has 14 residues. The sample consisted of PBMCs. The V gene is TRBV25-1, the J gene TRBJ2-2, with 7 bases aligning to TRBD2. This TCR derives from a man between 18 and 29 years old in good health and CMV-seropositive. In DNA form, the CDR3 reads TGTGCCAGCCTGGCTAGCGGGAACACCGGGGAGCTGTTTTTT. Translation gives CASLASGNTGELFF.